This T cell receptor beta chain was identified during a study of T-cell reconstitution after alpha-beta-depleted transplantation in children. A TCRbeta library incorporating unique molecular identifiers was prepared. TCRdb fed the PCR reads into MiXCR, producing one record per CDR3 protein. The table has about 220,000 distinct CDR3 sequences, over 15% seen once. CDR3 size: 13 residues. Trimming cost V 6 bases and J 6 bases; bases outside gene matches: 8. Looked up from germline, CDR1 is DFQATT and CDR2 is SNEGSKA (reference sequence). The sample in question was PBMCs, mostly from graft donor cells, obtained 360 days after TCRalphabeta/CD19-depleted stem cell transplant. The TCR originated in a male patient aged 2-15 years who had a stem cell transplant for acute lymphoblastic leukemia, so the T cells may come from the graft donor. This rearrangement joins TRBV20-1 to TRBJ2-4; 7 bases match TRBD2. The CDR3 region has the DNA TGCAGTGCCCGCCGGGCGGGAGCAAACATTCAGTACTTC. Translated, it gives CSARRAGANIQYF.